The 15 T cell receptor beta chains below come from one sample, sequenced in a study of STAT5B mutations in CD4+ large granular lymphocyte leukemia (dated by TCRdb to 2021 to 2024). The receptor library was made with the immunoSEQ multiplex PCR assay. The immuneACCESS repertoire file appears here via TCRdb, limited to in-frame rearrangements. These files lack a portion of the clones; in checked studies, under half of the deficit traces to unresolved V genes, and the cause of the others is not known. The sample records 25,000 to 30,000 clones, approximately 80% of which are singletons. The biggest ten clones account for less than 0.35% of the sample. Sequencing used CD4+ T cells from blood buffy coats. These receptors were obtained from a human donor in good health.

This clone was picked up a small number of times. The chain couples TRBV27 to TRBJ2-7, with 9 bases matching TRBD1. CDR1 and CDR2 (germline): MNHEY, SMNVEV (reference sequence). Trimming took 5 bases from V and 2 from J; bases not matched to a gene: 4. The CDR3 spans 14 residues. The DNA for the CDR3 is TGTGCCAGCAGTGGGGGGACAGGGCCCTACGAGCAGTACTTC. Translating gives CASSGGTGPYEQYF.

The CDR3 DNA is TGTGCCAGCAGCTCCCGTCCCAGGGGTATCTCAGATACGCAGTATTTT. Amino acids: CASSSRPRGISDTQYF. The rearrangement joins TRBV7-6 to TRBJ2-3, with a possible D match to TRBD1 (6 bases). Per the germline V gene, CDR1 is SGHVS and CDR2 is FNYEAQ. The CDR3 has 16 amino acids. V was pared by 4 bases and J by 4 bases, with 18 bases between.

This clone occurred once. DNA for the CDR3: TGTGCCAGCAGCTCACCGGGCACTAGCGGGGAGACAGATACGCAGTATTTT. As protein: CASSSPGTSGETDTQYF. The chain is built from TRBV5-4 and TRBJ2-3; 10 nucleotides align to TRBD2. Germline CDR1 and CDR2: SGHNT and YYREEE (reference sequence). This CDR3 is 17 amino acids long. V shed 3 bases, J shed 3 bases, and the junction held 10 bases outside the gene matches. Full variable domain (rest looked up from reference TRBV5-4 and TRBJ2-3): ETGVTQSPTHLIKTRGQQVTLRCSSQSGHNTVSWYQQALGQGPQFIFQYYREEENGRGNFPPRFSGLQFPNYSSELNVNALELDDSALYLCASSSPGTSGETDTQYFGPGTRLTVL.

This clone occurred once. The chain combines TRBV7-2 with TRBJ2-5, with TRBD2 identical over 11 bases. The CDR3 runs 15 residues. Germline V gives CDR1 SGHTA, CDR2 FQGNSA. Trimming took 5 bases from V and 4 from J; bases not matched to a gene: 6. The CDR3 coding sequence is TGTGCCAGCAGCCCTACTAGCGGGAGCAGAGAGACCCAGTACTTC. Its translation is CASSPTSGSRETQYF.

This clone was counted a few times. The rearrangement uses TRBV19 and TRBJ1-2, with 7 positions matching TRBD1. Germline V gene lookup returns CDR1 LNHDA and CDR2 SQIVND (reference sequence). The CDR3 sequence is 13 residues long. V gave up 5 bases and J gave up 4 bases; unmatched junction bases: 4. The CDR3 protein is CASSPDRVYGYTF. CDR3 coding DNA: TGTGCCAGTAGTCCAGACAGGGTCTATGGCTACACCTTC.

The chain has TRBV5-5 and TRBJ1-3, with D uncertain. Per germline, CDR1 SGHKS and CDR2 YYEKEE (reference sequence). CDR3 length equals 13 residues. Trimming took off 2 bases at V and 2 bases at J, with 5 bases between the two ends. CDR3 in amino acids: CASSFGPGNTIYF. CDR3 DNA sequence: TGTGCCAGCAGCTTCGGGCCTGGAAACACCATATATTTT.

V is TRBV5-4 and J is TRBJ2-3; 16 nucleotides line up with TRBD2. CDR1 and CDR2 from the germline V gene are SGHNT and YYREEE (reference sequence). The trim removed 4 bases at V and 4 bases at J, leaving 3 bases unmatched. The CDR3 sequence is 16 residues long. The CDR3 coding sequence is TGTGCCAGCAGCCCGGGACTAGCGGGAGGGGCAGATACGCAGTATTTT. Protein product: CASSPGLAGGADTQYF.

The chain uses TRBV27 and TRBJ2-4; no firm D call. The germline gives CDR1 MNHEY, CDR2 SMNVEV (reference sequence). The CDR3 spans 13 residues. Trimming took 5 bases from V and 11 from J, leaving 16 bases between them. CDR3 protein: CASSPRPNGLQYF. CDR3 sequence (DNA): TGTGCCAGCAGTCCCCGACCGAATGGGCTTCAGTACTTC.

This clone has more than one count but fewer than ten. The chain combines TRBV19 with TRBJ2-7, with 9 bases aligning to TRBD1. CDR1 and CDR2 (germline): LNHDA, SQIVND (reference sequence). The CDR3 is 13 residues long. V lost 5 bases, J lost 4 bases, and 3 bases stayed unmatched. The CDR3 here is CASSAGTGYEQYF. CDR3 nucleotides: TGTGCCAGTAGTGCCGGGACAGGGTACGAGCAGTACTTC.

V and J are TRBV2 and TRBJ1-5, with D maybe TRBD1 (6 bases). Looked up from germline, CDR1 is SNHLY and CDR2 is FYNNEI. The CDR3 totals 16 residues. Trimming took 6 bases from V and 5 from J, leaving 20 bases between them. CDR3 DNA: TGTGCCAGCAGCCCTAGGACAGTATCGTTCGATCAGCCCCAGCATTTT. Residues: CASSPRTVSFDQPQHF.

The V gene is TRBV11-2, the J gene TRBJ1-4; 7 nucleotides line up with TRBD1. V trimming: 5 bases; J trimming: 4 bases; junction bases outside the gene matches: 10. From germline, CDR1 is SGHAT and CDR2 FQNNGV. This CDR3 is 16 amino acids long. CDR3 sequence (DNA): TGTGCCAGCAGCATAAAAATACAGGGGTATAATGAAAAACTGTTTTTT. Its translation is CASSIKIQGYNEKLFF.

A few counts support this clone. CDR3 residues: CASSSKGYGYTF. The CDR3 DNA is TGTGCCAGCAGCTCAAAGGGCTATGGCTACACCTTC. The chain couples TRBV28 to TRBJ1-2; D remains unclear. The CDR3 has 12 amino acids. Per the germline V gene, CDR1 is MDHEN and CDR2 is SYDVKM. The V end was cut by 6 bases, the J end by 4 bases, with 9 bases between.

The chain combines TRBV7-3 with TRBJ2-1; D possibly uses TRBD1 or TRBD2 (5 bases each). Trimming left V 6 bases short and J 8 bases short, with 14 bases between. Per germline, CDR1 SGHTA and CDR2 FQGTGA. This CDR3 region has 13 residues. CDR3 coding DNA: TGTGCCAGCAGTTCATACGGGACGGATGAGCAGTTCTTC. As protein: CASSSYGTDEQFF.

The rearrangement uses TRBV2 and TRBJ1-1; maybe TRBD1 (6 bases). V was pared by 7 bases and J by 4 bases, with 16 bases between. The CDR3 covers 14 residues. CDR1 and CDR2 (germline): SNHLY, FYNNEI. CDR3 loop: CASTGTRGGTEAFF. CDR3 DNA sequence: TGTGCCAGCACGGGGACCAGGGGTGGCACTGAAGCTTTCTTT.

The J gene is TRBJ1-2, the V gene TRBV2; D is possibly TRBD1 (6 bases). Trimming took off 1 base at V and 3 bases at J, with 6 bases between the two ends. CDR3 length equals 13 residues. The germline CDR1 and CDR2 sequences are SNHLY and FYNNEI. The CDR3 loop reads CASSEGTDYGYTF. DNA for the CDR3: TGTGCCAGCAGTGAAGGGACAGACTATGGCTACACCTTC. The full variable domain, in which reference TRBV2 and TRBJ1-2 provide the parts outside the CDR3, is EPEVTQTPSHQVTQMGQEVILRCVPISNHLYFYWYRQILGQKVEFLVSFYNNEISEKSEIFDDQFSVERPDGSNFTLKIRSTKLEDSAMYFCASSEGTDYGYTFGSGTRLTVV.